What follows are 13 T cell receptor beta chains derived from one specimen sequenced in a study of T-cell memory formation after mild COVID-19. TCRdb itself ran the 5' RACE reads through MiXCR, one entry per CDR3 protein. Among around 65,000 distinct CDR3 sequences listed, about a tenth were seen once. Sequencing used PBMCs or a T cell subset sorted from them (not recorded which). Every receptor here comes from a man younger than 35 who had mild COVID-19 (a few samples of this study predate the infection). Cell type and time point are not known.

This clonotype was picked up a small number of times. This chain connects TRBV20-1 to TRBJ2-2, with unresolved D. CDR1 DFQATT and CDR2 SNEGSKA come from the germline V gene (reference sequence). Trimming took 6 bases from V and 1 from J, leaving 6 bases between them. CDR3 length: 12 residues. In DNA form, the CDR3 reads TGCAGTGCGCCACAGAACACCGGGGAGCTGTTTTTT. It codes for CSAPQNTGELFF.

This clonotype occurred a few times. The J gene is TRBJ1-5, the V gene TRBV12-5; D remains unclear. Per the germline V gene, CDR1 is LGHNT and CDR2 is FRNRAP. The V end lost 3 bases, the J end lost 9 bases, and 3 bases lay between the germline ends. This CDR3 contains 10 residues. The CDR3 sequence: CASGFPPQHF. The CDR3 DNA sequence: TGTGCTAGTGGTTTTCCGCCCCAGCATTTT.

This clonotype was observed a few times. This sequence joins TRBV2 and TRBJ2-7, with D perhaps TRBD1 (5 bases). Germline V CDR1 and CDR2: SNHLY, FYNNEI. This CDR3 is 15 amino acids long. Trimming stripped 5 bases from V and 5 bases from J, with 19 bases between. CDR3 loop: CASSRPDKGGNEQYV. In nucleotides, the CDR3 is TGTGCCAGCAGTCGGCCGGACAAAGGTGGGAACGAGCAGTACGTC.

This clonotype turned up a few times. This chain joins TRBV5-1 and TRBJ1-4; D unclear. V was clipped by 1 base and J by 0 bases, with 7 bases between them. Germline V CDR1 and CDR2: SGHRS, YFSETQ. The CDR3 is made up of 15 amino acids. The CDR3 loop is CASSLYGATNEKLFF. CDR3 nucleotide sequence: TGCGCCAGCAGCTTGTATGGTGCAACTAATGAAAAACTGTTTTTT.

The V call is TRBV11-2, the J call TRBJ2-5; D remains ambiguous. Trimming left V 4 bases short and J 5 bases short, with 14 bases between. The CDR3 covers 14 residues. Per the germline V gene, CDR1 is SGHAT and CDR2 is FQNNGV. In DNA form, the CDR3 reads TGTGCCAGCAGCTCCAGGCAAACTGAGGAGACCCAGTACTTC. Its protein is CASSSRQTEETQYF.

This CDR3 reads CASSQNRAVQYF. In DNA form, the CDR3 reads TGTGCCAGCAGCCAAAACAGGGCCGTTCAGTATTTT. This chain links TRBV3-1 with TRBJ2-3; TRBD1 is a possible D gene (6 bases). The CDR3 contains 12 residues. Trimming took off 2 bases at V and 12 bases at J, with 12 bases between the two ends. Germline V CDR1 and CDR2: LGHDT, YNNKEL (reference sequence).

V usage is TRBV5-1 and J usage is TRBJ2-3, with 15 bases lining up with TRBD2. There are 15 residues in the CDR3. Looked up from germline, CDR1 is SGHRS and CDR2 is YFSETQ. The V and J ends lost 4 bases and 6 bases, in that order; junction bases with no gene match: 3. The CDR3 reads CASSHGTSGGDTQYF. The CDR3 region has the DNA TGCGCCAGCAGCCATGGGACTAGCGGGGGGGATACGCAGTATTTT.

This clonotype appeared many times. This chain uses TRBV5-1 with TRBJ2-1; TRBD1 is a possible D gene (6 bases). The V and J ends lost 2 bases and 0 bases respectively, with 6 bases between them. This CDR3 is built from 14 residues. CDR1 and CDR2 from the germline V gene are SGHRS and YFSETQ. This chain's CDR3 is CASSLQGSYNEQFF. CDR3 DNA sequence: TGCGCCAGCAGCTTACAGGGCTCCTACAATGAGCAGTTCTTC.

This clonotype has more than one count but fewer than ten. The chain is built from TRBV20-1 and TRBJ2-3; tentatively, D is TRBD1 or TRBD2 (6 bases each). The CDR3 covers 15 residues. Germline lookup yields CDR1 DFQATT and CDR2 SNEGSKA (reference sequence). V gave up 6 bases and J gave up 4 bases, with 20 bases separating them. The CDR3 region is CSATLVGGKSDTQYF. The CDR3 nucleotides are TGCAGTGCAACTCTGGTAGGGGGGAAGTCAGATACGCAGTATTTT.

The chain links TRBV11-1 to TRBJ1-6; D gene ambiguous. V lost 10 bases and J lost 0, with 16 bases in between. From germline, CDR1 is SGHAT and CDR2 FQDESV (reference sequence). This CDR3 comprises 16 residues. CDR3 DNA sequence: TGTGCCACCTCACACGGACGTAGCTCCTATAATTCACCCCTCCACTTT. Its protein is CATSHGRSSYNSPLHF.

This clonotype was detected only a few times. The rearrangement joins TRBV4-1 to TRBJ1-1, with D unclear. Per the germline V gene, CDR1 is MGHRA and CDR2 is YSYEKL. The ends were cut back, 1 base at V and 4 bases at J, with 25 bases in the middle. The CDR3 sequence is 19 residues long. CDR3 amino acids: CASSQGSFKSGSVGTEAFF. The CDR3 DNA follows: TGCGCCAGCAGCCAAGGTTCATTTAAGTCCGGGAGTGTAGGCACTGAAGCTTTCTTT.

The chain couples TRBV12-3 or TRBV12-4 to TRBJ2-7; D is perhaps TRBD1 or TRBD2 (6 bases each). The CDR3 contains 13 residues. Trimming took off 5 bases at V and 2 bases at J, with 10 bases between the two ends. The CDR3 sequence is CASSGGLAYEQYV. The CDR3 DNA follows: TGTGCCAGCAGTGGGGGGCTGGCCTACGAGCAGTACGTC.

The CDR3 nucleotides are TGTGCCAGCAGTCCTCCGGGCCACCCCGGAGAGACCCAGTACTTC. Residues: CASSPPGHPGETQYF. This rearrangement joins TRBV6-2 or TRBV6-3 to TRBJ2-5, with D uncertain. Between the trimmed V and J ends, which lost 5 bases and 4 bases, there was a span of 17 bases. The germline gives CDR1 MNHEY, CDR2 SVGEGT. The length of the CDR3 is 15 residues.